The rows below give T cell receptor beta chains drawn from one sample of a study of T-cell reconstitution after alpha-beta-depleted transplantation in children. TCRdb re-called the PCR reads with MiXCR, one entry per CDR3 protein. Found here are some 300,000 distinct CDR3 sequences, 7.5% to 9% of them singletons; the top ten hold approximately 9.1%. The sample in question was peripheral blood, obtained 360 days after TCRalphabeta/CD19-depleted stem cell transplant. The receptors come from a female patient aged 2 to 10 who had a stem cell transplant for Fanconi anemia, so the T cells may come from the graft donor. The CDR3 runs from the conserved cysteine through the conserved F or W. The order of the fields is J gene, clone size, D gene, CDR3 length, V gene, CDR3 DNA, CDR3 protein. D genes are given only for firm matches. Size is omitted from some rows. Given values are once, few, many or a class for expanded clones.

J gene: TRBJ2-1
clone size: many
D gene: .
CDR3 length: 17
V gene: TRBV5-1
CDR3 DNA: TGCGCCAGCAGCTTGGGGTCTGGCCCCAGCTCCTACAATGAGCAGTTCTTC
CDR3 protein: CASSLGSGPSSYNEQFF

J gene: TRBJ1-3
clone size: .
D gene: TRBD1
CDR3 length: 14
V gene: TRBV3-1
CDR3 DNA: TGTGCCAGCAGCCAAGGGGACAGTCGAAACACCATATATTTT
CDR3 protein: CASSQGDSRNTIYF

J gene: TRBJ1-2
clone size: many
D gene: .
CDR3 length: 15
V gene: TRBV5-1
CDR3 DNA: TGCGCCAGCAGCTTGGCCCTTCCGACTAACTATGGCTACACCTTC
CDR3 protein: CASSLALPTNYGYTF

J gene: TRBJ2-2
clone size: many
D gene: .
CDR3 length: 12
V gene: TRBV4-2
CDR3 DNA: TGTGCCAGCAGCCAAGGATCCGGGGAGCTGTTTTTT
CDR3 protein: CASSQGSGELFF

J gene: TRBJ2-3
clone size: few
D gene: .
CDR3 length: 13
V gene: TRBV3-1
CDR3 DNA: TGTGCCAGCAGCCAATTCACCTCAGATACGCAGTATTTT
CDR3 protein: CASSQFTSDTQYF

J gene: TRBJ1-1
clone size: few
D gene: TRBD1
CDR3 length: 13
V gene: TRBV6-1
CDR3 DNA: TGTGCCAGCAGGCGCGACAGGGACACTGAAGCTTTCTTT
CDR3 protein: CASRRDRDTEAFF

J gene: TRBJ2-7
clone size: few
D gene: TRBD1
CDR3 length: 16
V gene: TRBV11-2
CDR3 DNA: TGTGCCAGCAGCTTCTTAGGACAGGGGAGTCTTAACGAGCAGTACTTC
CDR3 protein: CASSFLGQGSLNEQYF

J gene: TRBJ1-6
clone size: .
D gene: .
CDR3 length: 14
V gene: TRBV3-1
CDR3 DNA: TGTGCCAGCAGCCAACGGCTGAAGGATTCACCCCTCCACTTT
CDR3 protein: CASSQRLKDSPLHF

J gene: TRBJ2-1
clone size: .
D gene: TRBD2
CDR3 length: 16
V gene: TRBV7-3
CDR3 DNA: TGTGCCAGCAGCTACCTAGCGGGGGGTTCCTACAATGAGCAGTTCTTC
CDR3 protein: CASSYLAGGSYNEQFF

J gene: TRBJ2-7
clone size: many
D gene: .
CDR3 length: 15
V gene: TRBV5-5
CDR3 DNA: TGTGCCAGCAGCCTCGTTACCGGGACCACTGAGGAGCAGTACTTC
CDR3 protein: CASSLVTGTTEEQYF

J gene: TRBJ1-2
clone size: few
D gene: .
CDR3 length: 13
V gene: TRBV2
CDR3 DNA: TGTGCCAGCGGGAATCTTCCCAACTATGGCTACACCTTC
CDR3 protein: CASGNLPNYGYTF

J gene: TRBJ1-6
clone size: few
D gene: TRBD1
CDR3 length: 19
V gene: TRBV27
CDR3 DNA: TGTGCCAGCAGTTTATGGGGACAGGGGGGAGCCTCCTATAATTCACCCCTCCACTTT
CDR3 protein: CASSLWGQGGASYNSPLHF

J gene: TRBJ1-5
clone size: few
D gene: .
CDR3 length: 17
V gene: TRBV4-3
CDR3 DNA: TGCGCCAGCAGCCAAGACGTCTGGGGGGCGGAAAATCAGCCCCAGCATTTT
CDR3 protein: CASSQDVWGAENQPQHF